This TCR beta chain was captured by sequencing in a study of blood T cells in healthy people across ages. The authors ran a second PCR of about 7 to 11 cycles using a sample-barcoded 5' primer and a J-beta primer mix. TCRdb passed the 5' RACE reads through MiXCR, listing each CDR3 protein once. The sample lists around 580,000 distinct CDR3 sequences, 47% occurring once. With respect to this clonotype: Since a much larger clone is just one base distant, this may be a read error.

CDR1 is SGHTA, CDR2 FQGNSA, per germline. This CDR3 has 14 amino acids. Sequenced material: blood. V gene TRBV7-2 combines with J gene TRBJ2-1; D may be TRBD2 (5 bases). The J call may not be correct, given that the DNA end is closer to TRBJ2-7. This clonotype was sampled from a man at least 80 years old in good health. CDR3 region: CASSFSASYNEQYF. CDR3 DNA sequence: TGTGCCAGCAGCTTTAGCGCCTCCTACAATGAGCAGTACTTC.